Listed below are T cell receptor beta chains from one sample, sequenced in a study of T cells in tuberculosis. Sequencing was performed with immunoSEQ multiplex PCR; in TCRdb, only in-frame clones are kept and a portion is missing. The sample lists about 40,000 clones, about 94% occurring once. Sequenced sample: PBMCs. All receptors derive from a donor aged 10-29 years with latent tuberculosis or without tuberculosis infection. Some clones in this sample may be carry-over from other donors' samples. CDR3s include the opening cysteine and the closing phenylalanine or tryptophan. Fields, in order: V gene, D gene, clone size, J gene, CDR3 protein, CDR3 DNA. The D gene is left open where the match is weak. Clone size is given for some rows only: seen once, a few or many times, or a class if the clone is expanded.

TRBV28	TRBD2	.	TRBJ2-1	CASRVAGDNEQFF	TGTGCCAGCCGGGTAGCGGGGGACAATGAGCAGTTCTTC
TRBV19	TRBD1	few	TRBJ2-7	CASRDPGQAIYEQYF	TGTGCCAGTAGGGATCCGGGACAGGCGATCTACGAGCAGTACTTC
TRBV6-1	.	.	TRBJ2-5	CASSEAAGFLETQYF	TGTGCCAGCAGTGAAGCCGCAGGTTTCTTGGAGACCCAGTACTTC
TRBV2	.	.	TRBJ2-7	CASSQPGESSYEQYF	TGTGCCAGCAGTCAGCCGGGAGAGAGCTCCTACGAGCAGTACTTC
TRBV11-2	.	.	TRBJ1-1	CASSFASMNTEAFF	TGTGCCAGCAGCTTCGCGTCTATGAACACTGAAGCTTTCTTT
TRBV18	.	once	TRBJ1-4	CASSSGQTTNEKLFF	TGTGCCAGCTCATCTGGACAAACAACTAATGAAAAACTGTTTTTT
TRBV7-6	TRBD1	.	TRBJ1-1	CASSLVRAGGTNTEAFF	TGTGCCAGCAGCTTAGTTAGGGCAGGGGGGACGAACACTGAAGCTTTCTTT
TRBV18	.	.	TRBJ2-7	CASSPPGGMGEQYF	TGTGCCAGCTCACCACCAGGGGGTATGGGCGAGCAGTACTTC
TRBV29-1	TRBD1	.	TRBJ1-1	CSVEVLQGGTEAFF	TGCAGCGTTGAAGTTTTGCAGGGGGGCACTGAAGCTTTCTTT
TRBV27	TRBD1	.	TRBJ1-1	CASSRPTGGASEAFF	TGTGCCAGCAGTCGCCCCACAGGGGGCGCTTCTGAAGCTTTCTTT
TRBV18	.	.	TRBJ1-1	CASSPTWQGNTEAFF	TGTGCCAGCTCACCAACCTGGCAGGGTAACACTGAAGCTTTCTTT
TRBV6-5	.	.	TRBJ1-3	CASSGEGAGNTIYF	TGTGCCAGCAGTGGAGAGGGGGCTGGAAACACCATATATTTT
TRBV27	TRBD1	.	TRBJ1-3	CASSPLGQGSLAGNTIYF	TGTGCCAGCAGTCCCCTTGGACAGGGATCACTAGCTGGAAACACCATATATTTT
TRBV4-1	.	.	TRBJ1-5	CASSQGRASGGAGANQPQHF	TGCGCCAGCAGCCAGGGTAGAGCCTCGGGGGGCGCGGGGGCCAATCAGCCCCAGCATTTT
TRBV11-2	TRBD1	.	TRBJ1-4	CASSVTGANEKLFF	TGTGCCAGCAGCGTTACAGGGGCTAATGAAAAACTGTTTTTT
TRBV5-6	TRBD1	.	TRBJ2-5	CASSLQGEQETQYF	TGTGCCAGCAGCTTACAGGGGGAGCAAGAGACCCAGTACTTC
TRBV29-1	TRBD1	.	TRBJ2-1	CSVESNRGYNEQFF	TGCAGCGTTGAATCGAACAGGGGCTACAATGAGCAGTTCTTC
TRBV9	.	.	TRBJ2-5	CASSEAGVKETQYF	TGTGCCAGCAGCGAAGCGGGCGTGAAAGAGACCCAGTACTTC
TRBV18	.	.	TRBJ1-5	CASSPGALLSNQPQHF	TGTGCCAGCTCACCAGGGGCGCTCTTAAGCAATCAGCCCCAGCATTTT
TRBV19	TRBD1	.	TRBJ1-6	CASSMGQGGDSPLHF	TGTGCCAGTAGTATGGGACAGGGGGGCGATTCACCCCTCCACTTT
TRBV2	.	.	TRBJ2-7	CASSEARGFHEQYF	TGTGCCAGCAGTGAAGCGCGAGGGTTCCACGAGCAGTACTTC
TRBV29-1	TRBD1	.	TRBJ2-1	CNALTGMAYNEQFF	TGCAACGCGCTGACAGGGATGGCCTACAATGAGCAGTTCTTC
TRBV27	.	.	TRBJ2-7	CASSFAPGSYEQYF	TGTGCCAGCAGTTTCGCTCCAGGGTCCTACGAGCAGTACTTC
TRBV5-6	TRBD2	.	TRBJ2-5	CASSLAGLAAPQETQYF	TGTGCCAGCAGCTTGGCTGGGCTAGCGGCCCCTCAAGAGACCCAGTACTTC
TRBV19	TRBD1	.	TRBJ1-2	CASSEQGGVAGVGYTF	TGTGCCAGTAGCGAACAGGGGGGCGTCGCAGGGGTCGGCTACACCTTC
TRBV2	.	.	TRBJ1-4	CASRRRGTNEKLFF	TGTGCCAGCAGAAGAAGGGGGACTAATGAAAAACTGTTTTTT
TRBV2	TRBD1	.	TRBJ2-7	CASSKPPPGQFFEQYF	TGTGCCAGCAGTAAACCTCCTCCGGGACAGTTTTTTGAGCAGTACTTC